Sequencing of this T cell receptor beta chain was carried out in a study of blood T cell repertoires in COVID-19. Turning to the study itself: Sources were T cells, B-cell-depleted T cells, or PBMCs; the material itself was cDNA or gDNA.

TCRdb's table, derived via immunoSEQ multiplex PCR, lists solely in-frame clones and lacks some. This table holds roughly 140,000 clones, about 87% found once. The CDR3 contains 14 residues. Germline V gives CDR1 KGHSH, CDR2 LQKENI. Trimming removed 5 bases from V and 3 bases from J, with 12 bases in between. Sequences were obtained from PBMCs or T cells enriched from blood (not recorded which). This chain uses TRBV18 with TRBJ2-3; D is perhaps TRBD2 (5 bases). The TCR originated in a man aged 50 to 60 in a cohort exposed to, infected with or recovered from COVID-19 (not recorded which). The CDR3 sequence: CASSALGSTDTQYF. In DNA, the CDR3 is TGTGCCAGCTCAGCTCTGGGGAGTACAGATACGCAGTATTTT. The whole variable domain, remainder taken from reference TRBV18 and TRBJ2-3, is NAGVMQNPRHLVRRRGQEARLRCSPMKGHSHVYWYRQLPEEGLKFMVYLQKENIIDESGMPKERFSAEFPKEGPSILRIQQVVRGDSAAYFCASSALGSTDTQYFGPGTRLTVL.